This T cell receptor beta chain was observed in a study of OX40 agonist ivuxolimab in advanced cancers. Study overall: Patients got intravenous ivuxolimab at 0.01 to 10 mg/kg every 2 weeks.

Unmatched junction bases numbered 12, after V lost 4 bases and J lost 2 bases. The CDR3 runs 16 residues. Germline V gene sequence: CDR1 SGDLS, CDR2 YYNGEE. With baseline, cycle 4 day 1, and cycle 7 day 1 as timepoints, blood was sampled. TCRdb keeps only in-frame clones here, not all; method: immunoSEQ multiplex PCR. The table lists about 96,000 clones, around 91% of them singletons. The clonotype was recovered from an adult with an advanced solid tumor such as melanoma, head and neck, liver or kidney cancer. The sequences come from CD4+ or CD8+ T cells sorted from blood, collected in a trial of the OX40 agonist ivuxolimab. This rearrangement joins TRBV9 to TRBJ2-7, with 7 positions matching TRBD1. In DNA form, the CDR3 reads TGTGCCAGCAGCCCTCCCCGTTCGACAGGGACCTACGAGCAGTACTTC. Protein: CASSPPRSTGTYEQYF.